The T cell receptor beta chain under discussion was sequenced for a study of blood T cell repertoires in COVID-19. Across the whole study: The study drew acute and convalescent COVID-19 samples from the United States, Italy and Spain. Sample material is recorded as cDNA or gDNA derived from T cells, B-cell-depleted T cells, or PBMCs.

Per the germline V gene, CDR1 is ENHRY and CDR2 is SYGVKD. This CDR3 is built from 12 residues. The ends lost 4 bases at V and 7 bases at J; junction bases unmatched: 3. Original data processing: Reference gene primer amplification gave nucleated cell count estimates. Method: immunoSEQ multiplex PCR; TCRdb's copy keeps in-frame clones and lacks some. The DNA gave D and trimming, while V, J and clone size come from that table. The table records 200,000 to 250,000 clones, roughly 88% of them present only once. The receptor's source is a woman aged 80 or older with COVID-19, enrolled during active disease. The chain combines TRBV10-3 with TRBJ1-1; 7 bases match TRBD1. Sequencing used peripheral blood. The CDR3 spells CAISGQGYEAFF. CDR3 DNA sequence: TGTGCCATCAGTGGACAGGGCTATGAAGCTTTCTTT.